These 27 T cell receptor beta chains originate from one sample sequenced in a study of response to subunit inactivated influenza vaccine. Each CDR3 protein is one row after TCRdb ran MiXCR on the RT-PCR reads. The repertoire has approximately 530,000 distinct CDR3 sequences, 13% of them found once; the top ten carry less than 15%. The sequencing here drew on PBMCs from blood, taken more than 35 days after vaccination. These receptors originate from a man in his fifties who received an inactivated influenza vaccine.

This chain links TRBV11-2 with TRBJ2-1, with 8 bases identical to TRBD2. CDR3 length: 20 amino acids. Trimming cost V 1 base and J 1 base; bases outside gene matches: 15. Germline V gene data show CDR1 as SGHAT and CDR2 as FQNNGV. The CDR3 protein is CASSLGSSGEWVFSYNEQFF. Here the CDR3 DNA reads TGTGCCAGCAGCTTAGGGAGTAGCGGGGAATGGGTCTTTTCCTACAATGAGCAGTTCTTC.

This chain links TRBV7-6 with TRBJ1-1; 8 bases align to TRBD1. V shed 5 bases and J 5 bases; nucleotides not matched to a gene: 10. Germline CDR1 is SGHVS and CDR2 is FNYEAQ. The CDR3 has 15 residues. The CDR3 DNA reads as TGTGCCAGCAGCCGAACGGGGACAGGAGATACTGAAGCTTTCTTT. This encodes CASSRTGTGDTEAFF.

The V and J genes are TRBV12-3 or TRBV12-4 and TRBJ2-1; D might be TRBD1 (6 bases). CDR3 size: 14 residues. Trimming took off 5 bases at V and 0 bases at J, with 8 bases between the two ends. The CDR3 reads CASSGDISYNEQFF. CDR3 coding DNA: TGTGCCAGCAGTGGGGACATCTCCTACAATGAGCAGTTCTTC.

This chain's CDR3 is CSAPPGGTETQYF. CDR3 nucleotide sequence: TGCAGTGCGCCCCCCGGGGGGACGGAGACCCAGTACTTC. V and J are TRBV20-1 and TRBJ2-5; 7 nucleotides line up with TRBD2. The germline V gene encodes CDR1 DFQATT and CDR2 SNEGSKA (reference sequence). This CDR3 has 13 amino acids. Germline trimming cut 6 bases from V and 5 bases from J; bases unmatched to any gene: 9.

The chain combines TRBV12-3 or TRBV12-4 with TRBJ2-2; D ambiguous. The CDR3 extends over 14 amino acids. Trimming pared 3 bases from V and 11 bases from J, leaving 16 bases between. Here the CDR3 DNA reads TGTGCCAGCAGTTTCCCCCCTCCATTTGGCGAGCTGTTTTTT. Translated, it gives CASSFPPPFGELFF.

This clonotype was seen ten or more times. The V and J genes are TRBV12-3 or TRBV12-4 and TRBJ2-3, with 9 nucleotides matching TRBD1. The J segment lost 4 bases and the V segment lost 8 bases, leaving 7 bases of the junction unmatched. The CDR3 sequence is 14 residues long. CDR3 bases: TGTGCCAGCGGAGACAGGGGGTTTGCAGATACGCAGTATTTT. Its translation is CASGDRGFADTQYF.

This chain connects TRBV28 to TRBJ2-3, with 11 nucleotides matching TRBD1. Germline V gene sequence: CDR1 MDHEN, CDR2 SYDVKM. V lost 7 bases and J lost 2; bases outside the gene matches: 8. This CDR3 comprises 16 residues. DNA for the CDR3: TGTGCCAGCACCTCCTGGACAGGGGGCATCACAGATACGCAGTATTTT. Amino acid sequence: CASTSWTGGITDTQYF.

This clonotype was picked up many times. The gene calls are TRBV20-1 and TRBJ2-7; TRBD1 is a possible D gene (6 bases). The V gene lost 3 bases and the J gene lost 2 bases, with 14 bases spanning the gap. Germline V gene data show CDR1 as DFQATT and CDR2 as SNEGSKA (reference sequence). The CDR3 extends over 14 amino acids. Here the CDR3 DNA reads TGCAGTGCTAGGCAGGGGATGAGGACCTACGAGCAGTACTTC. It specifies CSARQGMRTYEQYF.

This clonotype was observed a handful of times. The CDR3, as DNA: TGTGCCAGCACCTCGTCCCGGGATCAGCCCCAGCATTTT. Protein sequence: CASTSSRDQPQHF. The chain carries TRBV6-1 and TRBJ1-5; D is undetermined. The V end was cut by 7 bases, the J end by 5 bases, with 12 bases between. Germline V gene sequence: CDR1 MNHNS, CDR2 SASEGT. This CDR3 contains 13 residues.

This clonotype has ten or more counts. The genes are TRBV29-1 and TRBJ2-1; no reliable D call. Germline V CDR1 and CDR2: SQVTM, ANQGSEA. V was clipped by 2 bases and J by 8 bases, with 4 bases between them. The CDR3 extends over 10 amino acids. CDR3 coding DNA: TGCAGCGTTGAACGAGATGAGCAGTTCTTC. Translating gives CSVERDEQFF.

The chain carries TRBV5-8 and TRBJ2-7; 8 bases are a match to TRBD1. The V segment lost 4 bases and the J segment 3 bases; nucleotides outside the gene matches: 6. CDR1 and CDR2 (germline): SGHTS, YDEGEE. The CDR3 contains 14 residues. This CDR3 reads CASSPGTGLYEQYF. Written as DNA, the CDR3 is TGTGCCAGCAGCCCGGGGACAGGACTCTACGAGCAGTACTTC.

This clonotype was seen ten or more times. The CDR3 nucleotides read TGCGCCAGCAGCTTCGGACAGGGCCCCACAGATACGCAGTATTTT. Its translation is CASSFGQGPTDTQYF. The chain couples TRBV5-1 to TRBJ2-3, with TRBD1 identical over 8 bases. The germline CDR1 and CDR2 sequences are SGHRS and YFSETQ. The CDR3 has 15 residues. V trimming: 2 bases; J trimming: 2 bases; junction bases outside the gene matches: 4. The full variable domain, with the rest looked up from reference TRBV5-1 and TRBJ2-3, is KAGVTQTPRYLIKTRGQQVTLSCSPISGHRSVSWYQQTPGQGLQFLFEYFSETQRNKGNFPGRFSGRQFSNSRSEMNVSTLELGDSALYLCASSFGQGPTDTQYFGPGTRLTVL.

This clonotype occurred many times. This rearrangement joins TRBV5-1 to TRBJ1-1, with 7 bases that match TRBD1. J was trimmed by 0 bases and V by 4 bases; bases with no gene match: 3. Germline V gene lookup returns CDR1 SGHRS and CDR2 YFSETQ. This CDR3 is built from 14 residues. Here the CDR3 DNA reads TGCGCCAGCAGCGAACAGGGGATGAACACTGAAGCTTTCTTT. It is translated as CASSEQGMNTEAFF.

This clonotype was recorded a few times. The chain couples TRBV10-3 to TRBJ2-7; 8 nucleotides agree with TRBD2. V was clipped by 3 bases and J by 6 bases; unmatched bases: 10. The CDR3 is made up of 15 amino acids. Per the germline V gene, CDR1 is ENHRY and CDR2 is SYGVKD. DNA for the CDR3: TGTGCCATCAGTGAATTTGCGGGGGGTTCCGGCGAGCAGTACTTC. It yields the protein CAISEFAGGSGEQYF.

This clonotype was seen repeatedly, ten times or more. The chain has TRBV20-1 and TRBJ2-1; 9 nucleotides align to TRBD1. CDR3 length: 14 amino acids. With 5 bases clipped from V and 4 bases from J, the junction kept 6 bases outside the gene matches. Per germline, CDR1 DFQATT and CDR2 SNEGSKA (reference sequence). The DNA of the CDR3 is TGCAGTGCTGATCCGGGACAGGGTTACAATGAGCAGTTCTTC. It is translated as CSADPGQGYNEQFF.

The chain employs TRBV29-1 and TRBJ2-1, with 7 bases fitting TRBD2. The CDR3 spans 17 residues. V was pared by 2 bases and J by 6 bases, with 16 bases of the junction left unmatched. Germline values: CDR1 SQVTM, CDR2 ANQGSEA. CDR3 DNA: TGCAGCGTTGAAAAGTACCCCGGGGCTAGCGGAATCAATGAGCAGTTCTTC. Translating gives CSVEKYPGASGINEQFF.

This clonotype was seen a handful of times. V and J are TRBV20-1 and TRBJ1-2; TRBD1 might be the D (5 bases). The CDR3 spans 12 residues. Looked up from germline, CDR1 is DFQATT and CDR2 is SNEGSKA (reference sequence). Trimming took 4 bases from V and 4 from J, leaving 10 bases between them. CDR3 bases: TGCAGTGCTACGGGGGATGGCTATGGCTACACCTTC. Translation gives CSATGDGYGYTF.

Only a few counts were recorded for this clonotype. The rearrangement uses TRBV6-5 and TRBJ1-5; D remains unclear. The CDR3 contains 13 residues. Germline loops: CDR1 MNHEY, CDR2 SVGAGI. The V and J ends lost 3 bases and 4 bases respectively, with 7 bases between them. In nucleotides, the CDR3 is TGTGCCAGCAGTTATAGTCCGAATCAGCCCCAGCATTTT. Its protein is CASSYSPNQPQHF.

This clonotype was recorded a few times. The chain recombines TRBV4-1 with TRBJ2-7; D is uncertain. Germline CDR1 reads MGHRA; CDR2 reads YSYEKL. Trimming cost V 0 bases and J 7 bases, with 19 bases left between them. The CDR3 extends over 16 amino acids. DNA of the CDR3: TGCGCCAGCAGCCAAGAGAGTTTCCCGAGTTTGGATGAGCAGTACTTC. It translates to CASSQESFPSLDEQYF.

This clonotype has a handful of counts. CDR3 DNA sequence: TGCAGTGCTAGACGGAGACCCACCTACGAGCAGTACTTC. This codes for CSARRRPTYEQYF. The rearrangement links TRBV20-1 to TRBJ2-7; D remains ambiguous. Germline CDR1 is DFQATT and CDR2 is SNEGSKA (reference sequence). The CDR3 runs to 13 residues. V lost 2 bases, J lost 2 bases, and 10 bases lay in between.

This clonotype was seen more than once but under ten times. This chain uses TRBV5-1 with TRBJ2-6; D ambiguous. Germline CDR1 SGHRS, CDR2 YFSETQ. The CDR3 contains 16 residues. V gave up 1 base and J gave up 0 bases, with 8 bases separating them. CDR3 residues: CASSLSVVSGANVLTF. DNA for the CDR3: TGCGCCAGCAGCTTGTCGGTAGTCTCTGGGGCCAACGTCCTGACTTTC.

The chain has TRBV24-1 and TRBJ2-2; the D gene is possibly TRBD1 (6 bases). Germline CDR1 reads KGHDR; CDR2 reads SFDVKD. The CDR3 is 14 residues long. Between the trimmed V and J ends, which lost 5 bases and 3 bases, there was a span of 9 bases. CDR3: CATSVTGYTGELFF. CDR3 DNA sequence: TGTGCCACCAGTGTTACAGGGTACACCGGGGAGCTGTTTTTT.

The table lists this clonotype with many counts. V and J are TRBV18 and TRBJ2-3; no reliable D call. Germline V gives CDR1 KGHSH, CDR2 LQKENI. V was trimmed by 3 bases and J by 0 bases, leaving 7 bases between them. The CDR3 covers 14 residues. The CDR3 DNA follows: TGTGCCAGCTCACCCCCATCTAGCACAGATACGCAGTATTTT. The encoded protein is CASSPPSSTDTQYF.

The rearrangement links TRBV12-3 or TRBV12-4 to TRBJ1-6; D remains unclear. V dropped 7 bases and J dropped 9 bases, with 13 bases sitting between them. The length of the CDR3 is 13 residues. As DNA, the CDR3 is TGTGCCAGCAAACCGGAGGGTCTTTCACCCCTCCACTTT. It specifies CASKPEGLSPLHF.

This clonotype was observed a single time. This sequence joins TRBV6-2 or TRBV6-3 and TRBJ2-1; possible D gene TRBD2, 5 bases. V shed 6 bases and J shed 0 bases, with 9 bases lying between them. The CDR3 sequence is 14 residues long. Germline V lookup: CDR1 MNHEY, CDR2 SVGEGT. The CDR3 bases are TGTGCCAGCAGACAGCGGTCCTCCTACAATGAGCAGTTCTTC. Protein product: CASRQRSSYNEQFF.

This clonotype was found a few times. V gene TRBV20-1 combines with J gene TRBJ2-1, with 7 bases lining up with TRBD2. The CDR3 extends over 13 amino acids. Germline V gives CDR1 DFQATT, CDR2 SNEGSKA (reference sequence). V was pared by 5 bases and J by 6 bases, with 7 bases of the junction left unmatched. DNA of the CDR3: TGCAGTGCTGGGGGGGGACTACGCAATGAGCAGTTCTTC. It specifies CSAGGGLRNEQFF.

This rearrangement joins TRBV7-2 to TRBJ2-4; D is uncertain. The CDR3 is made up of 15 amino acids. Trimming left V 1 base short and J 0 bases short, with 7 bases between. The germline V gene encodes CDR1 SGHTA and CDR2 FQGNSA. Here the CDR3 DNA reads TGTGCCAGCAGCTTAGAATACCTAGCCAAAAACATTCAGTACTTC. Protein sequence: CASSLEYLAKNIQYF. The variable domain in full, with the rest retrieved from reference TRBV7-2 and TRBJ2-4, is GAGVSQSPSNKVTEKGKDVELRCDPISGHTALYWYRQSLGQGLEFLIYFQGNSAPDKSGLPSDRFSAERTGGSVSTLTIQRTQQEDSAVYLCASSLEYLAKNIQYFGAGTRLSVL.